This T cell receptor (beta chain) stems from a study of T cell responses to AZD1222 COVID-19 vaccine. The study's findings and limits: Sampled repertoires all dated from after the peak T cell response. Vaccination with two AZD1222 doses was followed by a rise in Spike-specific TCR breadth and depth. Spike as a whole was targeted by vaccine-associated CD4 TCRs, dominant at 160-218 and 743-854.

CDR1 and CDR2 (germline): SGHRS, YFSETQ. Trimming left V 3 bases short and J 0 bases short, with 13 bases between. The CDR3 spans 16 residues. The method was immunoSEQ multiplex PCR; TCRdb's version includes in-frame clones alone and lacks a portion of them. Altogether about 110,000 clones are present, around 84% being singletons, with the ten largest covering about 3.5%. As concerns this clone: What it binds is not known.

The source material was peripheral blood, sampled on day 0 of AZD1222 vaccination. J is TRBJ2-1 and V is TRBV5-1; D is possibly TRBD1 or TRBD2 (5 bases each). This clonotype was obtained from an adult in good health. The CDR3 DNA reads as TGCGCCAGCAGCTCCCAACCAGGGACCTCCTACAATGAGCAGTTCTTC. Its protein is CASSSQPGTSYNEQFF.